These 15 T cell receptor beta chains came from one sample sequenced in a study of blood T cell repertoires in COVID-19. Using immunoSEQ multiplex PCR, the repertoire was profiled, and TCRdb retains in-frame clones only, with some absent. The repertoire has 350,000 to 400,000 clones, around 89% of them found once; the top ten carry roughly 0.97%. Sequences were obtained from PBMCs or T cells enriched from blood (not recorded which). The receptors come from a woman in her thirties with acute COVID-19.

The chain recombines TRBV4-3 with TRBJ2-3, with D uncertain. Trimming cost V 1 base and J 2 bases, with 13 bases left between them. The germline V gene has CDR1 LGHNA and CDR2 YSLEER. This CDR3 has 16 amino acids. In DNA form, the CDR3 reads TGCGCCAGCAGCCAAGGAAGAGAGGATAACACAGATACGCAGTATTTT. Its protein is CASSQGREDNTDTQYF.

The chain employs TRBV5-1 and TRBJ2-3; D unresolved. This CDR3 is 12 amino acids long. V shed 5 bases and J shed 6 bases, with 10 bases lying between them. Germline V gives CDR1 SGHRS, CDR2 YFSETQ. The chain's CDR3 is CASSEYSDTQYF. The CDR3 DNA reads TGCGCCAGCAGTGAGTATTCCGATACGCAGTATTTT. Looking up the rest from reference TRBV5-1 and TRBJ2-3 gives the full variable domain: KAGVTQTPRYLIKTRGQQVTLSCSPISGHRSVSWYQQTPGQGLQFLFEYFSETQRNKGNFPGRFSGRQFSNSRSEMNVSTLELGDSALYLCASSEYSDTQYFGPGTRLTVL.

The chain joins TRBV19 to TRBJ1-1, with a possible D match to TRBD1 (5 bases). Trimming shortened V by 5 bases and J by 0 bases, and 16 bases separated the two germline ends. The length of the CDR3 is 16 residues. Germline CDR1 and CDR2: LNHDA and SQIVND (reference sequence). CDR3 sequence: CASSAGDGRLNTEAFF. CDR3 DNA: TGTGCCAGTAGTGCGGGGGACGGACGATTGAACACTGAAGCTTTCTTT.

This clone was counted only a few times. This sequence joins TRBV4-1 and TRBJ2-7; unclear D gene. Trimming pared 0 bases from V and 0 bases from J, leaving 6 bases between. Looked up from germline, CDR1 is MGHRA and CDR2 is YSYEKL. The CDR3 totals 14 residues. For the CDR3, the DNA is TGCGCCAGCAGCCAAGATAGCCGCTCCTACGAGCAGTACTTC. Residues: CASSQDSRSYEQYF.

This chain uses TRBV5-1 with TRBJ1-4, with D unresolved. This CDR3 has 14 amino acids. CDR1 is SGHRS and CDR2 is YFSETQ in the germline V gene. The V end lost 1 base, the J end lost 5 bases, and 9 bases lay between the germline ends. The CDR3 nucleotides read TGCGCCAGCAGCTTGACGCCACTAAATGAAAAACTGTTTTTT. It translates to CASSLTPLNEKLFF.

CDR3 in DNA: TGTGCCATCAGTGAGTCGGAGGCTAGCGGGGGCTACGAGCAGTACTTC. It specifies CAISESEASGGYEQYF. This sequence joins TRBV10-3 and TRBJ2-7, with 10 bases matching TRBD2. V lost 0 bases, J lost 3 bases, and 5 bases stayed unmatched. Germline CDR1 reads ENHRY; CDR2 reads SYGVKD. The CDR3 contains 16 residues.

The V call is TRBV7-9, the J call TRBJ2-2; TRBD2 matches 7 bases. The CDR3 runs 16 residues. J was trimmed by 0 bases and V by 1 base; bases with no gene match: 2. CDR1 is SEHNR, CDR2 FQNEAQ, per germline (reference sequence). The CDR3 loop reads CASSLGGGANTGELFF. CDR3 in DNA: TGTGCCAGCAGCTTAGGTGGGGGGGCGAACACCGGGGAGCTGTTTTTT.

The chain recombines TRBV3-1 (or the pseudogene TRBV3-2) with TRBJ2-2, with TRBD2 identical over 14 bases. Germline V gene sequence: CDR1 LGHDT, CDR2 YNNKEL (reference sequence). The CDR3 is 18 residues long. J lost 3 bases, V lost 4 bases, and 7 bases had no gene match. CDR3 loop: CASSPRLAGGQDTGELFF. The CDR3 nucleotides read TGTGCCAGCAGCCCCCGACTAGCGGGGGGGCAGGACACCGGGGAGCTGTTTTTT.

The chain employs TRBV7-8 and TRBJ1-2, with 9 bases fitting TRBD1. The germline V gene has CDR1 SGHVS and CDR2 FQNEAQ. The CDR3 spans 13 residues. V shed 6 bases, J shed 6 bases, and the junction held 5 bases outside the gene matches. CDR3 loop: CASRGDRGNGYTF. For the CDR3, the DNA is TGTGCCAGCAGGGGTGACAGGGGGAATGGCTACACCTTC.

The rearrangement joins TRBV28 to TRBJ2-3; 9 bases match TRBD2. CDR3 length: 14 amino acids. Losses at the gene ends were 2 bases for V and 5 bases for J; bases not matched to a gene: 2. Germline V gene sequence: CDR1 MDHEN, CDR2 SYDVKM. CDR3 in amino acids: CASSLAGGGDTQYF. The CDR3 DNA reads as TGTGCCAGCAGTTTAGCGGGGGGGGGAGATACGCAGTATTTT.

The J gene is TRBJ2-2, the V gene TRBV7-9, with D possibly being TRBD1 (6 bases). Germline-derived CDR1 and CDR2 are SEHNR and FQNEAQ (reference sequence). V lost 5 bases and J lost 1, with 11 bases in between. CDR3 length: 15 amino acids. CDR3 in amino acids: CASSHWDKNTGELFF. For the CDR3, the DNA is TGTGCCAGCAGCCACTGGGACAAGAACACCGGGGAGCTGTTTTTT.

The chain uses TRBV6-5 and TRBJ1-1, with D tentatively TRBD1 (6 bases). The germline CDR1 and CDR2 sequences are MNHEY and SVGAGI. The length of the CDR3 is 16 residues. The V gene lost 0 bases and the J gene lost 1 base, with 12 bases spanning the gap. This CDR3 is CASSYSGQGKNTEAFF. In DNA, the CDR3 is TGTGCCAGCAGTTACTCGGGGCAGGGGAAGAACACTGAAGCTTTCTTT.

J is TRBJ1-5 and V is TRBV4-3, with D unresolved. Deletions cut 1 base from V and 5 bases from J, with 6 bases between. This CDR3 comprises 13 residues. Germline loops: CDR1 LGHNA, CDR2 YSLEER. The CDR3 bases are TGCGCCAGCAGCCAAGGACTGTATCAGCCCCAGCATTTT. This encodes CASSQGLYQPQHF.

The chain joins TRBV19 to TRBJ1-1; 8 positions match TRBD1. The CDR3 has 14 residues. Trimming took 6 bases from V and 0 from J; bases not matched to a gene: 3. The germline CDR1 and CDR2 sequences are LNHDA and SQIVND (reference sequence). For the CDR3, the DNA is TGTGCCAGTAGAAGACAGGGGATGAACACTGAAGCTTTCTTT. Encoded protein: CASRRQGMNTEAFF. Filled out from reference TRBV19 and TRBJ1-1, the complete variable domain reads DGGITQSPKYLFRKEGQNVTLSCEQNLNHDAMYWYRQDPGQGLRLIYYSQIVNDFQKGDIAEGYSVSREKKESFPLTVTSAQKNPTAFYLCASRRQGMNTEAFFGQGTRLTVV.

This clone was picked up a small number of times. V usage is TRBV24-1 and J usage is TRBJ1-5; D uncertain. The V gene lost 6 bases and the J gene lost 1 base, with 6 bases spanning the gap. The CDR3 runs to 13 residues. Germline lookup yields CDR1 KGHDR and CDR2 SFDVKD. The CDR3: CATSSLSNQPQHF. The CDR3, as DNA: TGTGCCACCAGTAGCTTAAGCAATCAGCCCCAGCATTTT.